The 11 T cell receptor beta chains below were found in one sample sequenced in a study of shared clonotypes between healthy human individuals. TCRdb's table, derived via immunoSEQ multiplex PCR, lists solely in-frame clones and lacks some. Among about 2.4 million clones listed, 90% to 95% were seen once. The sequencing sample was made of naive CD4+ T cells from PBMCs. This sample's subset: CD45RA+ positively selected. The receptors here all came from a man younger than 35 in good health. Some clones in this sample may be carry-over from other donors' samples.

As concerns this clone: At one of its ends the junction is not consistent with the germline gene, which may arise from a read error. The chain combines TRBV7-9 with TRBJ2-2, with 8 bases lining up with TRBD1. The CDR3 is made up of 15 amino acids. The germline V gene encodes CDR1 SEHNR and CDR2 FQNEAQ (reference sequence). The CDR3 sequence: CASSRLRTGFGKLFF. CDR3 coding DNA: TGTGCCAGCAGCCGGCTACGGACAGGGTTCGGGAAGCTGTTTTTT.

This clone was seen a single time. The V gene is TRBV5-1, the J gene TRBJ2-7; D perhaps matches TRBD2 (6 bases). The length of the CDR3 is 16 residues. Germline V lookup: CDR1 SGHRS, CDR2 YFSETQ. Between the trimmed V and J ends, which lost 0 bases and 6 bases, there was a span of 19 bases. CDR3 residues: CASSLAGGALSGEQYF. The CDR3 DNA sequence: TGCGCCAGCAGCTTGGCAGGAGGGGCCCTCAGCGGCGAGCAGTACTTC.

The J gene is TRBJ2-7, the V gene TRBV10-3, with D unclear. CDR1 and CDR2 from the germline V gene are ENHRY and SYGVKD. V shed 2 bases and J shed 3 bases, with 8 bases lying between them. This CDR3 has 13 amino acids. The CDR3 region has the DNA TGTGCCATCAGTGAGGGCAGATTCTACGAGCAGTACTTC. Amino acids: CAISEGRFYEQYF.

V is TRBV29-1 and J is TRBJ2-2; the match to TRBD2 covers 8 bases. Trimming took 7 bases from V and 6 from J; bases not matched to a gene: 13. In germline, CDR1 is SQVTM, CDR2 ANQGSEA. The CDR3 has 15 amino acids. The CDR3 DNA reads TGCAGCGCCCTACGGGAGGGGATAACAGCCGGGGAGCTGTTTTTT. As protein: CSALREGITAGELFF.

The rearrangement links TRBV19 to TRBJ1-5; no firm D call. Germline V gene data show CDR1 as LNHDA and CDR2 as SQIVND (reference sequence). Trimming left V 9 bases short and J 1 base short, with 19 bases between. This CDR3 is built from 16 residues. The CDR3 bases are TGTGCCAGCACCCGGGGATATAAGGCGAGCAATCAGCCCCAGCATTTT. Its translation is CASTRGYKASNQPQHF.

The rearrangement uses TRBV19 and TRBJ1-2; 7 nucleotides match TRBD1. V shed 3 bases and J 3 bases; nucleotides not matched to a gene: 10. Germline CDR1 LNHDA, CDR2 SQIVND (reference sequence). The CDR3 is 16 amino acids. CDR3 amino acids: CASSMGRGFRDYGYTF. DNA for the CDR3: TGTGCCAGTAGTATGGGCAGGGGGTTTCGTGACTATGGCTACACCTTC.

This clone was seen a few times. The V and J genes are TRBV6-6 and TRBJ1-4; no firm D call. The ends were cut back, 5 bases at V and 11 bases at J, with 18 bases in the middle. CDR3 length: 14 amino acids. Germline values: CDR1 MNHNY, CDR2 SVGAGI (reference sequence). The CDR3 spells CASSQDRYSAKLFF. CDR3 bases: TGTGCCAGCAGTCAGGATCGATATTCAGCCAAACTGTTTTTT.

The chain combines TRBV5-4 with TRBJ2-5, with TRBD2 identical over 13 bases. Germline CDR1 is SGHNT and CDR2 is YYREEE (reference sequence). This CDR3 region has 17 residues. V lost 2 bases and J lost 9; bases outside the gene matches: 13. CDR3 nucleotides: TGTGCCAGCAGCTTAAGTGGGACTAGCGGGATGAGAGAAGCCCAGTACTTC. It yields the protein CASSLSGTSGMREAQYF.

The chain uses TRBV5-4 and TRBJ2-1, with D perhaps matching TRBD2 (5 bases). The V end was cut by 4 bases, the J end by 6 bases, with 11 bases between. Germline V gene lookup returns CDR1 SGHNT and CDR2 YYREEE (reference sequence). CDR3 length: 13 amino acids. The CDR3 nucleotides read TGTGCCAGCAGCGTAGCGAGATCCAATGAGCAGTTCTTC. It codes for CASSVARSNEQFF.

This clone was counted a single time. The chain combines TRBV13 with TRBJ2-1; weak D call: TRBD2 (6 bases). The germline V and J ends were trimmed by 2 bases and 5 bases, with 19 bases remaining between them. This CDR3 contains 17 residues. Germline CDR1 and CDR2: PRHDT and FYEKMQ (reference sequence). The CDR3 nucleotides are TGTGCCAGCAGCTTAAGGAGACTAGGGATACTACACAATGAGCAGTTCTTC. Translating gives CASSLRRLGILHNEQFF.

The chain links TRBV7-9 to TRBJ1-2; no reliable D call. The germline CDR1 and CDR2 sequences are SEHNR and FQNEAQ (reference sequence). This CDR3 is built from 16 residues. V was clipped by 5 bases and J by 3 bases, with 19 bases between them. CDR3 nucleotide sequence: TGTGCCAGCAGCCCCCAAGGACCTATCGGGGACTATGGCTACACCTTC. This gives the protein CASSPQGPIGDYGYTF. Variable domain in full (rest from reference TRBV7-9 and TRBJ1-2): DTGVSQNPRHKITKRGQNVTFRCDPISEHNRLYWYRQTLGQGPEFLTYFQNEAQLEKSRLLSDRFSAERPKGSFSTLEIQRTEQGDSAMYLCASSPQGPIGDYGYTFGSGTRLTVV.